This is a list of T cell receptor beta chains from one sample in a study of T cells in Graves' hyperthyroidism and ophthalmopathy. TCRdb called the multiplex PCR reads again in MiXCR, with one record for every CDR3 protein. Of some 360,000 distinct CDR3 sequences in the sample, 15% to 20% are singletons; the top ten hold 15%. Sequencing used blood. The receptors shown here come from a woman between 40 and 55 years old with Graves' ophthalmopathy. CDR3s include the opening cysteine and the closing phenylalanine or tryptophan. D genes are given only for firm matches. The size of a clone is reported for some rows only, either as once, few or many, or as a class for expanded clones.

J: TRBJ2-7; D: NA; size: many; V: TRBV6-2/TRBV6-3; DNA: TGTGCCAGCAGTTACCTTCCCACCTACGAGCAGTACTTC; CDR3: CASSYLPTYEQYF
J: TRBJ1-3; D: TRBD1; size: many; V: TRBV20-1; DNA: TGCAGTGCAAACAGGGGAGCCGGAAACACCATATATTTT; CDR3: CSANRGAGNTIYF
J: TRBJ2-7; D: TRBD2; size: many; V: TRBV19; DNA: TGTGCCAGTAGTCCCCGGGACGGGGAGGGAACGCAGTACTTC; CDR3: CASSPRDGEGTQYF
J: TRBJ1-5; D: NA; size: many; V: TRBV6-5; DNA: TGTGCCAGCAGTAGGGGTGACCCTAGGCAGCCCCAGCATTTT; CDR3: CASSRGDPRQPQHF
J: TRBJ2-7; D: TRBD1; size: many; V: TRBV5-1; DNA: TGCGCCAGCAGTACAGGGGGCCTCGCGGCCTACGAGCAGTACTTC; CDR3: CASSTGGLAAYEQYF
J: TRBJ2-7; D: NA; size: NA; V: TRBV24-1; DNA: TGTGCCACCAGTGCGGGATTCGAGCAGTACTTC; CDR3: CATSAGFEQYF
J: TRBJ2-5; D: NA; size: many; V: TRBV12-3/TRBV12-4; DNA: TGTGCCAGCAGTCTAGCGCCCCAAGAGACCCAGTACTTC; CDR3: CASSLAPQETQYF
J: TRBJ1-3; D: TRBD1; size: NA; V: TRBV9; DNA: TGTGCCAGCAGCCCTCGGACAGGGGCTGGAAACACCATATATTTT; CDR3: CASSPRTGAGNTIYF
J: TRBJ2-5; D: NA; size: many; V: TRBV20-1; DNA: TGCAGTGCTAGCGCGGACACCTTAGGGACCCAGTACTTC; CDR3: CSASADTLGTQYF
J: TRBJ2-7; D: TRBD1; size: NA; V: TRBV6-1; DNA: TGTGCCAGCAGTGAAAGGGGGCTTTACGAGCAGTACTTC; CDR3: CASSERGLYEQYF
J: TRBJ2-5; D: NA; size: many; V: TRBV5-1; DNA: TGCGCCAGCAGCAACAGGGTAGGGCAAGAGACCCAGTACTTC; CDR3: CASSNRVGQETQYF
J: TRBJ1-5; D: NA; size: many; V: TRBV19; DNA: TGTGCCAGTAGTCGGGCAGACAATCAGCCCCAGCATTTT; CDR3: CASSRADNQPQHF
J: TRBJ2-5; D: NA; size: NA; V: TRBV20-1; DNA: TGCAGTGCTACTAGCGTAGAGACCCAGTACTTC; CDR3: CSATSVETQYF
J: TRBJ2-7; D: NA; size: many; V: TRBV6-2/TRBV6-3; DNA: TGTGCCAGCAGCCACGAGGGGCCCTACGAGCAGTACTTC; CDR3: CASSHEGPYEQYF
J: TRBJ1-6; D: NA; size: many; V: TRBV28; DNA: TGTGCCAGCAGTTCCCCCCCCGAGGGATCACCCCTCCACTTT; CDR3: CASSSPPEGSPLHF
J: TRBJ2-7; D: NA; size: NA; V: TRBV4-1; DNA: TGCGCCAGCAGCCACCCGGGAGACAGCCTCTACGAGCAGTACTTC; CDR3: CASSHPGDSLYEQYF
J: TRBJ1-2; D: NA; size: NA; V: TRBV6-1; DNA: TGTGCCAGCAGCGAACAGGGAGGCTATGGCTACACCTTC; CDR3: CASSEQGGYGYTF
J: TRBJ2-7; D: TRBD2; size: many; V: TRBV19; DNA: TGTGCCAGTAGTATAGTGGCGGGAGCGCGAACCGAGCAGTACTTC; CDR3: CASSIVAGARTEQYF
J: TRBJ2-6; D: NA; size: many; V: TRBV12-3/TRBV12-4; DNA: TGTGCCAGCAGTTTTAGGGCTGGGTTCTCTGGGGCCAACGTCCTGACTTTC; CDR3: CASSFRAGFSGANVLTF
J: TRBJ2-5; D: TRBD1; size: few; V: TRBV28; DNA: TGTGCCAGCAGTTCTACCGGGACAGGGGGCATAGAGACCCAGTACTTC; CDR3: CASSSTGTGGIETQYF